Following are 20 T cell receptor beta chains from one sample sequenced in a study of blood T cell repertoires in COVID-19. Repertoires were generated with immunoSEQ multiplex PCR, while TCRdb's copy carries only in-frame clones and drops some. The sample lists some 320,000 clones, roughly nine tenths occurring once. What was sequenced was PBMCs or T cells enriched from blood (not recorded which). The receptors here all came from a woman in her fifties or sixties who had been exposed to COVID-19.

The chain links TRBV7-2 to TRBJ2-7; D unclear. CDR3 length equals 11 residues. Germline V CDR1 and CDR2: SGHTA, FQGNSA. V lost 5 bases, J lost 3 bases, and 5 bases lay in between. The CDR3 nucleotides are TGTGCCAGCAGCCTATACTACGAGCAGTACTTC. Encoded protein: CASSLYYEQYF.

The V and J genes are TRBV4-1 and TRBJ2-7; TRBD1 agrees at 7 bases. Germline values: CDR1 MGHRA, CDR2 YSYEKL. The J segment lost 3 bases and the V segment lost 4 bases, leaving 6 bases of the junction unmatched. The CDR3 extends over 14 amino acids. The CDR3 spells CASSPGDSYYEQYF. Written as DNA, the CDR3 is TGCGCCAGCAGCCCAGGGGACAGTTACTACGAGCAGTACTTC.

The chain couples TRBV5-1 to TRBJ1-2; D is undetermined. The CDR3 is 17 residues long. Per the germline V gene, CDR1 is SGHRS and CDR2 is YFSETQ. The V and J ends lost 4 bases and 2 bases respectively, with 21 bases between them. CDR3 sequence: CASSREFRDLENYGYTF. The CDR3 bases are TGCGCCAGCAGCCGCGAGTTCCGGGATCTAGAAAACTATGGCTACACCTTC.

V and J are TRBV28 and TRBJ2-7; TRBD1 matches at 8 bases. CDR1 is MDHEN, CDR2 SYDVKM, per germline. Germline trimming cut 8 bases from V and 4 bases from J; bases unmatched to any gene: 16. The CDR3 covers 16 residues. CDR3 amino acids: CASGPQGASSWYEQYF. CDR3 sequence (DNA): TGTGCCAGCGGCCCGCAGGGGGCTTCCAGTTGGTACGAGCAGTACTTC.

The chain links TRBV25-1 to TRBJ1-5; D unclear. The germline V gene encodes CDR1 MGHDK and CDR2 SYGVNS. V was trimmed by 4 bases and J by 3 bases, leaving 10 bases between them. This CDR3 is built from 14 residues. The CDR3 nucleotides are TGTGCCAGCAGTGGTAGAGGTCCCAATCAGCCCCAGCATTTT. Amino acids: CASSGRGPNQPQHF.

This sequence joins TRBV4-1 and TRBJ2-3; 10 bases map to TRBD1. With V trimmed by 4 bases and J by 8 bases, 15 bases remained unmatched. In germline, CDR1 is MGHRA, CDR2 YSYEKL. This CDR3 has 17 amino acids. Here the CDR3 DNA reads TGCGCCAGCAGCCTCGTAGCCGGGACAGGGGATCTCCGTACGCAGTATTTT. As protein: CASSLVAGTGDLRTQYF.

This clone was counted a few times. The chain's CDR3 is CASRKTGNQPQHF. CDR3 nucleotides: TGTGCCAGCAGGAAAACAGGGAATCAGCCCCAGCATTTT. The gene calls are TRBV28 and TRBJ1-5; D is possibly TRBD1 (6 bases). V lost 6 bases, J lost 4 bases, and 10 bases lay in between. The CDR3 runs to 13 residues. Germline V gene sequence: CDR1 MDHEN, CDR2 SYDVKM. The full variable domain, completed using reference TRBV28 and TRBJ1-5, is DVKVTQSSRYLVKRTGEKVFLECVQDMDHENMFWYRQDPGLGLRLIYFSYDVKMKEKGDIPEGYSVSREKKERFSLILESASTNQTSMYLCASRKTGNQPQHFGDGTRLSIL.

The chain carries TRBV3-1 (or the pseudogene TRBV3-2) and TRBJ2-1; D may be TRBD2 (5 bases). CDR1 and CDR2 from the germline V gene are LGHDT and YNNKEL (reference sequence). The V and J ends lost 4 bases and 0 bases respectively, with 7 bases between them. This CDR3 comprises 14 residues. The CDR3 here is CASSPRGSYNEQFF. CDR3 nucleotides: TGTGCCAGCAGCCCCCGGGGCTCCTACAATGAGCAGTTCTTC.

V gene TRBV5-1 combines with J gene TRBJ2-5; 9 nucleotides line up with TRBD2. Germline CDR1 is SGHRS and CDR2 is YFSETQ. J lost 5 bases, V lost 2 bases, and 4 bases had no gene match. The CDR3 contains 14 residues. The CDR3 region is CASSLWAGGETQYF. The CDR3 nucleotides are TGCGCCAGCAGCTTATGGGCGGGGGGGGAGACCCAGTACTTC.

This chain uses TRBV18 with TRBJ1-4; D is possibly TRBD1 (6 bases). The CDR3 is 14 amino acids. V lost 3 bases to trimming and J lost 5 bases, with 10 bases between them. From germline, CDR1 is KGHSH and CDR2 LQKENI. The CDR3 loop reads CASSPSQGNEKLFF. The CDR3 nucleotides read TGTGCCAGCTCACCCTCGCAGGGGAATGAAAAACTGTTTTTT.

The chain uses TRBV3-1 (or the pseudogene TRBV3-2) and TRBJ1-5; 9 bases align to TRBD1. The length of the CDR3 is 15 residues. V lost 1 base, J lost 6 bases, and 4 bases stayed unmatched. The germline V gene has CDR1 LGHDT and CDR2 YNNKEL (reference sequence). The CDR3 bases are TGTGCCAGCAGCCAAGCGGGACAGGGTACTCAGCCCCAGCATTTT. This sequence encodes CASSQAGQGTQPQHF.

This clone was seen only a few times. The chain joins TRBV7-6 to TRBJ2-3; TRBD2 matches at 11 bases. CDR3 length equals 16 residues. Germline assignment: CDR1 SGHVS and CDR2 FNYEAQ. With V trimmed by 3 bases and J by 1 base, 3 bases remained unmatched. The CDR3 DNA follows: TGTGCCAGCAGCTTCGGGACTAGCGGCCGCACAGATACGCAGTATTTT. The encoded protein is CASSFGTSGRTDTQYF.

This clone has just a few counts. This chain uses TRBV28 with TRBJ1-5; a weak D match, TRBD1 (5 bases). V lost 5 bases, J lost 3 bases, and 14 bases lay in between. This CDR3 comprises 15 residues. Germline V lookup: CDR1 MDHEN, CDR2 SYDVKM. The CDR3 DNA is TGTGCCAGCAGTGGTGCCGCAGGGTTCAATCAGCCCCAGCATTTT. This gives the protein CASSGAAGFNQPQHF.

The rearrangement joins TRBV5-1 to TRBJ2-7; no firm D call. The germline gives CDR1 SGHRS, CDR2 YFSETQ. Deletions cut 2 bases from V and 2 bases from J, with 11 bases between. There are 14 residues in the CDR3. CDR3 nucleotide sequence: TGCGCCAGCAGCTTTGAGGAGCCGCCCTACGAGCAGTACTTC. This sequence encodes CASSFEEPPYEQYF.

The chain is built from TRBV5-5 and TRBJ2-3, with 8 bases fitting TRBD2. CDR3 size: 16 residues. CDR1 and CDR2 from the germline V gene are SGHKS and YYEKEE (reference sequence). After removal of 0 bases from V and 1 base from J, the junction contained 4 bases not matched to a gene. The CDR3 region has the DNA TGTGCCAGCAGCTTGGGGGTTAGCGGGGGCACAGATACGCAGTATTTT. Amino acids: CASSLGVSGGTDTQYF.

The chain couples TRBV15 to TRBJ2-1; D unresolved. CDR3 length equals 14 residues. Germline CDR1 LNHNV, CDR2 YYDKDF (reference sequence). Trimming shortened V by 0 bases and J by 4 bases, and 7 bases separated the two germline ends. The CDR3 DNA reads TGTGCCACCAGCAGAGATGTTATATACAATGAGCAGTTCTTC. Translating it yields CATSRDVIYNEQFF.

V gene TRBV10-3 combines with J gene TRBJ2-1, with 13 positions matching TRBD2. Germline CDR1 reads ENHRY; CDR2 reads SYGVKD. CDR3 length equals 14 residues. The trim removed 7 bases at V and 8 bases at J, leaving 5 bases unmatched. CDR3 amino acids: CAITTSGGRDEQFF. The CDR3 DNA follows: TGTGCCATCACGACTAGCGGGGGGCGGGATGAGCAGTTCTTC.

The V gene is TRBV5-5, the J gene TRBJ1-4; D possibly corresponds to TRBD1 (5 bases). V was cut by 3 bases and J by 8 bases, with 20 bases left in between. CDR3 size: 16 residues. Germline V gene sequence: CDR1 SGHKS, CDR2 YYEKEE (reference sequence). The CDR3 is CASSSLGTLGGEKLFF. DNA of the CDR3: TGTGCCAGCAGCTCCCTGGGGACTCTCGGCGGGGAAAAACTGTTTTTT.

The rearrangement uses TRBV5-1 and TRBJ2-2, with a tentative D call TRBD1 (7 bases). With 4 bases removed from V and 2 bases from J, the gap between germline ends came to 15 bases. Germline V gene data show CDR1 as SGHRS and CDR2 as YFSETQ. The CDR3 length is 16 residues. The CDR3 protein is CASSPRQGGNTGELFF. In DNA, the CDR3 is TGCGCCAGCAGCCCCCGACAGGGAGGTAACACCGGGGAGCTGTTTTTT. Using reference TRBV5-1 and TRBJ2-2 for the parts outside the CDR3, the full variable domain is KAGVTQTPRYLIKTRGQQVTLSCSPISGHRSVSWYQQTPGQGLQFLFEYFSETQRNKGNFPGRFSGRQFSNSRSEMNVSTLELGDSALYLCASSPRQGGNTGELFFGEGSRLTVL.

The chain employs TRBV3-1 (or the pseudogene TRBV3-2) and TRBJ2-7, with a weak D call TRBD2 (6 bases). V was cut by 2 bases and J by 3 bases, with 11 bases left in between. The germline V gene encodes CDR1 LGHDT and CDR2 YNNKEL (reference sequence). The CDR3 is 14 residues long. The CDR3 coding sequence is TGTGCCAGCAGCCAAACTAGCCTTCACTACGAGCAGTACTTC. Translating gives CASSQTSLHYEQYF.